The 26 T cell receptor beta chains below all came from one sample that was sequenced in a study of blood T cell repertoires in COVID-19. TCRdb's table, derived via immunoSEQ multiplex PCR, lists solely in-frame clones and lacks some. The sample comprises 150,000 to 200,000 clones, 84% of which are singletons, and about 15% rests with the top ten. Sequences were obtained from PBMCs or T cells enriched from blood (not recorded which). The receptors here all came from a man in his fifties or sixties who had recovered from COVID-19.

The CDR3 DNA is TGTGCCAGCAGTTTACTGGCCAGTCACTCTGGAAACACCATATATTTT. Amino acid sequence: CASSLLASHSGNTIYF. The chain recombines TRBV28 with TRBJ1-3; D unclear. Per germline, CDR1 MDHEN and CDR2 SYDVKM. Trimming left V 2 bases short and J 0 bases short, with 11 bases between. The CDR3 loop spans 16 amino acids.

This chain connects TRBV5-4 to TRBJ2-1, with 9 positions matching TRBD2. Germline V CDR1 and CDR2: SGHNT, YYREEE (reference sequence). After removal of 1 base from V and 0 bases from J, the junction contained 5 bases not matched to a gene. CDR3 size: 17 residues. For the CDR3, the DNA is TGTGCCAGCAGCTTGACGAGCGGGGGGAACTCCTACAATGAGCAGTTCTTC. Its protein product is CASSLTSGGNSYNEQFF.

This clone has just one count. The chain uses TRBV25-1 and TRBJ2-7, with 7 bases identical to TRBD1. Germline CDR1 MGHDK, CDR2 SYGVNS. After removal of 4 bases from V and 10 bases from J, the junction contained 16 bases not matched to a gene. This CDR3 is built from 15 residues. The CDR3 here is CASSATTGSIGEQYF. As DNA, the CDR3 is TGTGCCAGCAGTGCGACGACAGGGAGCATAGGAGAACAGTACTTC.

CDR3 residues: CASRGGQNYEQYF. The CDR3, as DNA: TGTGCCAGCAGGGGGGGACAGAACTACGAGCAGTACTTC. The chain employs TRBV12-3 or TRBV12-4 and TRBJ2-7; weak D call: TRBD1 (7 bases). Trimming shortened V by 6 bases and J by 3 bases, and 12 bases separated the two germline ends. The CDR3 is made up of 13 amino acids.

This clone was detected a few times. This chain connects TRBV2 to TRBJ1-2; 9 bases agree with TRBD1. The CDR3 totals 13 residues. V lost 6 bases to trimming and J lost 8 bases; unmatched junction nucleotides: 7. The germline gives CDR1 SNHLY, CDR2 FYNNEI. CDR3 DNA sequence: TGTGCCAGCAGCCCGGGACAGGGTTTCGGCTACACCTTC. Translation gives CASSPGQGFGYTF.

V is TRBV12-3 or TRBV12-4 and J is TRBJ2-3; D perhaps matches TRBD2 (5 bases). This CDR3 spans 12 amino acids. The V end was cut by 11 bases, the J end by 1 base, with 10 bases between. DNA for the CDR3: TGTGCCGGGCGGGCCGGCACAGATACGCAGTATTTT. Translation: CAGRAGTDTQYF.

Comments on this clone: The sample holds other DNA sequences that translate to the same CDR3. The genes are TRBV3-1 (or the pseudogene TRBV3-2) and TRBJ2-2; D is perhaps TRBD1 (5 bases). This CDR3 has 14 residues. V was shortened by 5 bases and J by 5 bases, with 12 bases between the two germline ends. Germline CDR1 reads LGHDT; CDR2 reads YNNKEL (reference sequence). The CDR3 protein is CASSSRQSTGELFF. Here the CDR3 DNA reads TGTGCCAGCAGCTCCCGACAGTCTACCGGGGAGCTGTTTTTT.

The V and J genes are TRBV5-1 and TRBJ1-6; 7 bases line up with TRBD1. Looked up from germline, CDR1 is SGHRS and CDR2 is YFSETQ. V was clipped by 5 bases and J by 9 bases; unmatched bases: 11. The CDR3 totals 15 residues. The DNA for the CDR3 is TGCGCCAGCAGATCAACCGGGACAGTAATTTCACCCCTCCACTTT. Its translation is CASRSTGTVISPLHF.

This chain joins TRBV2 and TRBJ1-4, with 7 nucleotides matching TRBD1. The CDR3 runs 14 residues. CDR1 is SNHLY, CDR2 FYNNEI, per germline. Trimming removed 5 bases from V and 6 bases from J; junction bases left unmatched: 6. The CDR3 protein is CASSYRGGHEKLFF. The CDR3 DNA follows: TGTGCCAGCAGTTACAGGGGAGGACATGAAAAACTGTTTTTT.

The CDR3 loop is CASSFFAGNYEQYF. CDR3 coding DNA: TGTGCCAGCAGCTTCTTTGCGGGAAACTACGAGCAGTACTTC. V gene TRBV5-5 combines with J gene TRBJ2-7; D is perhaps TRBD2 (6 bases). This CDR3 has 14 residues. The germline CDR1 and CDR2 sequences are SGHKS and YYEKEE (reference sequence). V was pared by 2 bases and J by 3 bases, with 12 bases between.

The rearrangement uses TRBV6-6 and TRBJ1-5, with 7 bases aligning to TRBD1. CDR1 MNHNY and CDR2 SVGAGI come from the germline V gene (reference sequence). The CDR3 has 17 amino acids. The ends lost 5 bases at V and 4 bases at J; junction bases unmatched: 14. The CDR3 region has the DNA TGTGCCAGCAGTCCGAGATCGACAGGGAGAAGGAATCAGCCCCAGCATTTT. Translated, it gives CASSPRSTGRRNQPQHF.

The V call is TRBV7-2, the J call TRBJ1-2; no clear D gene. Between the trimmed V and J ends, which lost 6 bases and 4 bases, there was a span of 15 bases. This CDR3 contains 14 residues. Germline V gene lookup returns CDR1 SGHTA and CDR2 FQGNSA. The CDR3 bases are TGTGCCAGCAGTTCTAACTTCGAGAGCTATGGCTACACCTTC. Its translation is CASSSNFESYGYTF.

Only one count was recorded for this clone. V usage is TRBV11-2 and J usage is TRBJ2-2, with 9 positions matching TRBD1. The CDR3 is made up of 17 amino acids. Germline CDR1 reads SGHAT; CDR2 reads FQNNGV. Trimming cost V 2 bases and J 7 bases; bases outside gene matches: 11. The CDR3 DNA sequence: TGTGCCAGCAGCTTATTAGGACAGGGGTACGGGATCGGGGAGCTGTTTTTT. Translating gives CASSLLGQGYGIGELFF.

This clone has just one count. The chain is built from TRBV3-1 (or the pseudogene TRBV3-2) and TRBJ2-7; D perhaps matches TRBD1 (5 bases). There are 13 residues in the CDR3. The V gene's germline CDR1 is LGHDT and CDR2 YNNKEL (reference sequence). Trimming took off 0 bases at V and 6 bases at J, with 9 bases between the two ends. The CDR3: CASSQDQGPEQYF. Here the CDR3 DNA reads TGTGCCAGCAGCCAAGATCAGGGCCCCGAGCAGTACTTC.

The V and J genes are TRBV19 and TRBJ1-5; 11 bases are shared with TRBD1. CDR3 size: 16 residues. The V and J ends lost 5 bases and 5 bases, in that order; junction bases with no gene match: 8. From germline, CDR1 is LNHDA and CDR2 SQIVND (reference sequence). CDR3 bases: TGTGCCAGTAGTTCCCTGGGACAGGGGGGACATCAGCCCCAGCATTTT. The encoded protein is CASSSLGQGGHQPQHF.

The chain carries TRBV2 and TRBJ2-5, with 8 nucleotides matching TRBD1. The germline V gene has CDR1 SNHLY and CDR2 FYNNEI. The CDR3 runs 15 residues. V lost 5 bases, J lost 4 bases, and 9 bases stayed unmatched. The CDR3 DNA reads as TGTGCCAGCAGTAACCGACAGGGGATAGGAGAGACCCAGTACTTC. Translating gives CASSNRQGIGETQYF. The full variable domain, in which reference TRBV2 and TRBJ2-5 provide the parts outside the CDR3, is EPEVTQTPSHQVTQMGQEVILRCVPISNHLYFYWYRQILGQKVEFLVSFYNNEISEKSEIFDDQFSVERPDGSNFTLKIRSTKLEDSAMYFCASSNRQGIGETQYFGPGTRLLVL.

The gene calls are TRBV5-1 and TRBJ2-3; D perhaps matches TRBD1 (5 bases). This CDR3 spans 16 amino acids. Trimming cost V 0 bases and J 8 bases, with 19 bases left between them. Germline V gives CDR1 SGHRS, CDR2 YFSETQ. The CDR3 DNA reads as TGCGCCAGCAGCTTGGTTGTGTCAGGGCTTCAGGCTACGCAGTATTTT. It specifies CASSLVVSGLQATQYF.

This clone has a handful of counts. This rearrangement joins TRBV3-1 (or the pseudogene TRBV3-2) to TRBJ1-2; no clear D. CDR1 is LGHDT, CDR2 YNNKEL, per germline (reference sequence). The CDR3 covers 17 residues. V was clipped by 0 bases and J by 6 bases, with 20 bases between them. CDR3 bases: TGTGCCAGCAGCCAAGATTTTATTGGTCCAACACAAGATGGCTACACCTTC. Translated, it gives CASSQDFIGPTQDGYTF.

This sequence joins TRBV7-9 and TRBJ1-6; the D gene is possibly TRBD1 (6 bases). The CDR3 contains 16 residues. V was cut by 5 bases and J by 9 bases, with 20 bases left in between. Germline V gene data show CDR1 as SEHNR and CDR2 as FQNEAQ (reference sequence). The chain's CDR3 is CASSLHPQGSGSPLHF. CDR3 in DNA: TGTGCCAGCAGCCTACACCCACAGGGTAGTGGTTCACCCCTCCACTTT.

This chain links TRBV23-1 with TRBJ1-1; perhaps TRBD1 as D (6 bases). TRBV23-1 is treated as an ORF (open reading frame) with a function not yet certain. This CDR3 region has 17 residues. The V end was cut by 0 bases, the J end by 1 base, with 15 bases between. The CDR3 DNA sequence: TGCGCCAGCAGTCAATCGTTAGCTTTGGGGGCGAACACTGAAGCTTTCTTT. This gives the protein CASSQSLALGANTEAFF.

This chain connects TRBV3-1 (or the pseudogene TRBV3-2) to TRBJ2-5; TRBD2 might be the D (5 bases). This CDR3 region has 13 residues. CDR1 and CDR2 (germline): LGHDT, YNNKEL (reference sequence). Trimming took off 1 base at V and 5 bases at J, with 8 bases between the two ends. The CDR3 sequence is CASSQVPGETQYF. The CDR3 DNA sequence: TGTGCCAGCAGCCAAGTCCCGGGGGAGACCCAGTACTTC.

V usage is TRBV7-9 and J usage is TRBJ1-1; 11 nucleotides match TRBD1. The V and J ends lost 5 bases and 5 bases, in that order; junction bases with no gene match: 4. This CDR3 region has 14 residues. Germline V lookup: CDR1 SEHNR, CDR2 FQNEAQ (reference sequence). CDR3 DNA sequence: TGTGCCAGCAGCGGACAGGGGGCGAGGACTGAAGCTTTCTTT. This encodes CASSGQGARTEAFF.

The chain recombines TRBV11-2 with TRBJ2-2; 7 bases agree with TRBD1. The CDR3 spans 13 residues. The trim removed 4 bases at V and 8 bases at J, leaving 4 bases unmatched. Per germline, CDR1 SGHAT and CDR2 FQNNGV. The CDR3, as DNA: TGTGCCAGCAGCTCAGGGGGTCGGGGGGAGCTGTTTTTT. Its protein is CASSSGGRGELFF.

This chain joins TRBV18 and TRBJ1-1; a possible D gene is TRBD1 (5 bases). CDR1 is KGHSH and CDR2 is LQKENI in the germline V gene. V shed 3 bases and J shed 1 base, with 9 bases lying between them. This CDR3 spans 14 amino acids. The CDR3: CASSPKTANTEAFF. The CDR3 bases are TGTGCCAGCTCACCGAAGACAGCGAACACTGAAGCTTTCTTT.

This clone is a singleton in its sample. The genes are TRBV27 and TRBJ2-2, with D possibly being TRBD1 (5 bases). Trimming shortened V by 2 bases and J by 8 bases, and 9 bases separated the two germline ends. There are 13 residues in the CDR3. In germline, CDR1 is MNHEY, CDR2 SMNVEV (reference sequence). The CDR3 here is CASSLNRQGELFF. The CDR3 DNA reads TGTGCCAGCAGTTTAAATAGACAGGGGGAGCTGTTTTTT.

The chain couples TRBV27 to TRBJ2-1, with 8 bases that match TRBD2. The CDR3 has 16 amino acids. After removal of 6 bases from V and 5 bases from J, the junction contained 12 bases not matched to a gene. In germline, CDR1 is MNHEY, CDR2 SMNVEV (reference sequence). Here the CDR3 reads CASRLKAGGANNEQFF. The CDR3, as DNA: TGTGCCAGCAGGCTCAAGGCCGGGGGGGCCAACAATGAGCAGTTCTTC.